This note documents a single TCR beta chain sequence. Authors' analysis steps: Estimated nucleated cell counts came from reference gene primer amplification. Here immunoSEQ multiplex PCR was the method, and the copy in TCRdb shows in-frame clones only, minus some. The V and J calls and clone size were taken over from that table, and D and trimming were inferred from the DNA. Of fewer than 85,000 clones in the sample, 88% were seen once. This specimen belongs to a study of blood T cell repertoires in COVID-19. Across the study: Whether acute or convalescent, the COVID-19 samples came from the United States, Italy and Spain.

Germline CDR1 and CDR2: SGHRS and YFSETQ. The CDR3 spans 14 residues. The ends lost 6 bases at V and 5 bases at J; junction bases unmatched: 9. This clonotype originated in a man between 50 and 59 years old with active COVID-19. The sample taken for sequencing was peripheral blood. This chain joins TRBV5-1 and TRBJ2-7; 9 bases match TRBD1. The CDR3 DNA reads as TGCGCCAGCAACCCCGGGACAGGGATTGACGAGCAGTACTTC. Amino acids: CASNPGTGIDEQYF.